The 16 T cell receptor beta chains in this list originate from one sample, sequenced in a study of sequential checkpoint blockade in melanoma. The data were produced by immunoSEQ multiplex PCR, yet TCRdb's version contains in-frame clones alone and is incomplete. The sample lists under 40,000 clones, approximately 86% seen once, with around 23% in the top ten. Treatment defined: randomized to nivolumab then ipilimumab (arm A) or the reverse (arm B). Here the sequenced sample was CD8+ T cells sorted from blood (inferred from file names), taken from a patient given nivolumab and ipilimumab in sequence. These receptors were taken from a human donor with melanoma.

For the CDR3, the DNA is TGTGCCAGCAGTTCCCGGGGGGCCAACAATGAGCAGTTCTTC. Translating gives CASSSRGANNEQFF. J is TRBJ2-1 and V is TRBV11-3; D is perhaps TRBD2 (7 bases). This CDR3 is 14 amino acids long. V was clipped by 6 bases and J by 5 bases, with 14 bases between them. Per germline, CDR1 SGHNT and CDR2 YENEEA. Complete variable domain (other parts from reference TRBV11-3 and TRBJ2-1): EAGVVQSPRYKIIEKKQPVAFWCNPISGHNTLYWYLQNLGQGPELLIRYENEEAVDDSQLPKDRFSAERLKGVDSTLKIQPAELGDSAVYLCASSSRGANNEQFFGPGTRLTVL.

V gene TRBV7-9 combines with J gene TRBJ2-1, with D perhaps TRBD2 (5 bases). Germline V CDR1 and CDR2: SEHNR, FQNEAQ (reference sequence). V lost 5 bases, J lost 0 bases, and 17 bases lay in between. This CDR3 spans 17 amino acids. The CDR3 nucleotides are TGTGCCAGCAGCCCCCTGAGCGGCGAGAGCTCCTACAATGAGCAGTTCTTC. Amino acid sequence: CASSPLSGESSYNEQFF. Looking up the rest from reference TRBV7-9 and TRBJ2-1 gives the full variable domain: DTGVSQNPRHKITKRGQNVTFRCDPISEHNRLYWYRQTLGQGPEFLTYFQNEAQLEKSRLLSDRFSAERPKGSFSTLEIQRTEQGDSAMYLCASSPLSGESSYNEQFFGPGTRLTVL.

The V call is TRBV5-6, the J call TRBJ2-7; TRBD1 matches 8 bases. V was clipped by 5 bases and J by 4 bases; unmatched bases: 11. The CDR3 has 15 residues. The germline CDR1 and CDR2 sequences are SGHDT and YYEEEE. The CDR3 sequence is CASRARTGIFYEQYF. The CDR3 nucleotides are TGTGCCAGCAGGGCCAGGACAGGGATTTTTTACGAGCAGTACTTC.

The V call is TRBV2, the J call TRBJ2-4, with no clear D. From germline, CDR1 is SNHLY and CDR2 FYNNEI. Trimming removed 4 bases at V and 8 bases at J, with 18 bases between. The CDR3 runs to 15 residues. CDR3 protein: CASSGALHQAYIQYF. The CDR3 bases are TGTGCCAGCAGTGGGGCTCTTCACCAGGCATACATTCAGTACTTC.

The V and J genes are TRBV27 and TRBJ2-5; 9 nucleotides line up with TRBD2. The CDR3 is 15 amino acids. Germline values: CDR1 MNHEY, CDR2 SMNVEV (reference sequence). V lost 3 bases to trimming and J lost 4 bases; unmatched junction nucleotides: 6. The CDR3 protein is CASSLAGGPGETQYF. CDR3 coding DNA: TGTGCCAGCAGTTTGGCGGGGGGGCCAGGAGAGACCCAGTACTTC.

This CDR3 is CASSPLVRERRQETQYF. CDR3 nucleotide sequence: TGTGCCAGCAGTCCGCTTGTAAGGGAGAGGAGGCAAGAGACCCAGTACTTC. V and J are TRBV27 and TRBJ2-5; D might be TRBD2 (5 bases). Germline V gene data show CDR1 as MNHEY and CDR2 as SMNVEV (reference sequence). Trimming removed 5 bases at V and 2 bases at J, with 21 bases between. This CDR3 has 17 residues.

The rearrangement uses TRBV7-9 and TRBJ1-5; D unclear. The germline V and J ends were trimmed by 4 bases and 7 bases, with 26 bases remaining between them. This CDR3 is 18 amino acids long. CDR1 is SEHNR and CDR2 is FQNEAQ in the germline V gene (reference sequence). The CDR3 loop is CASSSSGVLRGLGQPQHF. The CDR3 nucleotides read TGTGCCAGCAGCTCTAGCGGGGTTTTGCGAGGGCTTGGACAGCCCCAGCATTTT.

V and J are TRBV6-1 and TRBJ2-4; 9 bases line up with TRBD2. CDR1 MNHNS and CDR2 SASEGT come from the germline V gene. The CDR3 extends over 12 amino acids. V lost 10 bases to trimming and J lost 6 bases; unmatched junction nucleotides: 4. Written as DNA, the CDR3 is TGTGCCATCGTAGCGGGAGTAAACATTCAGTACTTC. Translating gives CAIVAGVNIQYF.

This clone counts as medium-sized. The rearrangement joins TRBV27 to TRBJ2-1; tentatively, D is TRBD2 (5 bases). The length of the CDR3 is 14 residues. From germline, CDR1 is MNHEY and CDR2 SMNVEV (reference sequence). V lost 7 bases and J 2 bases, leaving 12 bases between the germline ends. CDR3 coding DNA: TGTGCCAGCACCGGACTCGATACCTACAATGAGCAGTTCTTC. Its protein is CASTGLDTYNEQFF.

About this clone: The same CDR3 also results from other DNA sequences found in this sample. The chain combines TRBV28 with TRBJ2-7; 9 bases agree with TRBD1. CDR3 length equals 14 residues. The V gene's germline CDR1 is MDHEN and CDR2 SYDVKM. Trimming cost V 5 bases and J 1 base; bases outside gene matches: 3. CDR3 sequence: CASSPTGGSYEQYF. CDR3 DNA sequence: TGTGCCAGCAGTCCGACAGGGGGGTCCTACGAGCAGTACTTC. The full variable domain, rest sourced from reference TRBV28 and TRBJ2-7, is DVKVTQSSRYLVKRTGEKVFLECVQDMDHENMFWYRQDPGLGLRLIYFSYDVKMKEKGDIPEGYSVSREKKERFSLILESASTNQTSMYLCASSPTGGSYEQYFGPGTRLTVT.

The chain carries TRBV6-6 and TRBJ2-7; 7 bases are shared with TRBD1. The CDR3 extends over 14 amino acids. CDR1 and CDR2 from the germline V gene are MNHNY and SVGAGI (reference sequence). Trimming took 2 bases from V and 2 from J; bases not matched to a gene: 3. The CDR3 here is CASSYEQGAYEQYF. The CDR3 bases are TGTGCCAGCAGTTACGAGCAGGGGGCCTACGAGCAGTACTTC.

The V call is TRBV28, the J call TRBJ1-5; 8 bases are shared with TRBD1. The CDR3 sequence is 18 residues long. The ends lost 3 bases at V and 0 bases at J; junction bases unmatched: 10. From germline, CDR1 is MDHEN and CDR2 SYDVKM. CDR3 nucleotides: TGTGCCAGCAGTTTCCGACAGGGGCCTATCTATAGCAATCAGCCCCAGCATTTT. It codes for CASSFRQGPIYSNQPQHF.

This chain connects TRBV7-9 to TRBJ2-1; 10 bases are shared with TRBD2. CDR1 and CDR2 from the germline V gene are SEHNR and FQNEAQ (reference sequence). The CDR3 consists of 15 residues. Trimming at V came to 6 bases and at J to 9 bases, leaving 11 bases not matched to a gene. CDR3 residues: CASSPQGSGGGEQFF. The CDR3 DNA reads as TGTGCCAGCAGTCCCCAGGGAAGCGGGGGGGGTGAGCAGTTCTTC.

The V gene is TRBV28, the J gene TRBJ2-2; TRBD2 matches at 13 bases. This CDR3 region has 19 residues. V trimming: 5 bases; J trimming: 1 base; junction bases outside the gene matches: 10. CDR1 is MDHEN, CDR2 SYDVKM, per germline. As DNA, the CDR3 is TGTGCCAGCAGTGAACCCAGACTAGCGGGAGGTGGGAACACCGGGGAGCTGTTTTTT. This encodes CASSEPRLAGGGNTGELFF.

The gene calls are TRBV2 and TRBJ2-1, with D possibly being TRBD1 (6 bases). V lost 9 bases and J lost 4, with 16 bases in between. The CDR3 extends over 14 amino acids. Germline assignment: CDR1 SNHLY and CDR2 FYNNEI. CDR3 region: CASSLPGAYNEQFF. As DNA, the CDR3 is TGTGCCAGTTCCCTCCCAGGGGCGTACAATGAGCAGTTCTTC.

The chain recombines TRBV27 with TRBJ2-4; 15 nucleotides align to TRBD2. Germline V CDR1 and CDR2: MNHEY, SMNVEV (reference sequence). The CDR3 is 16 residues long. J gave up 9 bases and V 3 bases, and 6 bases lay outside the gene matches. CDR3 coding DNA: TGTGCCAGCAGTTTCGGACTAGCGGGGGGGCCCGGCATTCAGTACTTC. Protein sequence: CASSFGLAGGPGIQYF.